This T cell receptor beta chain appears in the sequencing data of a study of beta chain features in type 1 diabetes. V was cut by 0 bases and J by 8 bases, with 14 bases left in between. Germline CDR1 and CDR2: SGHNT and YYREEE (reference sequence). CDR3 length equals 14 residues. Expressed TCRB transcripts were sequenced because the entire RNA isolate underwent reverse transcription. Assay used: immunoSEQ multiplex PCR; TCRdb lists only in-frame clones, some missing. The sample lists 500,000 to 700,000 clones, roughly 15% occurring once. The sequence was obtained from a man aged 18 to 35 in good health. The specimen sequenced was naive CD4+ T cells from blood. The gene calls are TRBV5-4 and TRBJ1-1; D may be TRBD1 (6 bases). The CDR3 here is CASSLAGGTAEAFF. The CDR3 DNA is TGTGCCAGCAGCTTGGCGGGGGGCACAGCAGAAGCTTTCTTT.